Sequencing of this T cell receptor beta chain was carried out in a study of shared clonotypes between healthy human individuals. Naive CD8 isolation took CD45RO-negative cells positively selected for CCR7 and excluded terminally differentiated effector memory CD45RA+ cells. Every one of the donors was a Caucasian adult that lived in Nashville, Tennessee. Sequencing was performed with immunoSEQ multiplex PCR; in TCRdb, only in-frame clones are kept and a portion is missing. Of some 630,000 clones in the sample, roughly 95% were seen once. Germline assignment: CDR1 MNHNS and CDR2 SASEGT. The CDR3 totals 13 residues. J lost 3 bases, V lost 6 bases, and 2 bases had no gene match.

The specimen sequenced was naive CD8+ T cells sorted from blood. The V call is TRBV6-1, the J call TRBJ2-7; 10 nucleotides align to TRBD1. The sequence was collected from a woman aged 30 to 39 in good health. CDR3 sequence (DNA): TGTGCCAGCAGAGGACAGGGGGACTACGAGCAGTACTTC. Amino acids: CASRGQGDYEQYF.